This T cell receptor beta chain is drawn from a study of blood T cell repertoires in COVID-19. In the study overall: The United States, Italy and Spain were the sources of the acute and convalescent COVID-19 samples. T cells, B-cell-depleted T cells, or PBMCs supplied cDNA or gDNA.

Profiled with immunoSEQ multiplex PCR; TCRdb holds only in-frame clones, not every one. Among 110,000 to 150,000 clones listed, about 89% were seen once. The CDR3 has 15 residues. Germline V gives CDR1 MNHEY, CDR2 SMNVEV (reference sequence). The J segment lost 4 bases and the V segment lost 4 bases, leaving 7 bases of the junction unmatched. The sequence was obtained from a man aged 60-69 years with active or convalescent COVID-19. Sequencing was done on a sample of peripheral blood. V usage is TRBV27 and J usage is TRBJ1-2, with 9 bases lining up with TRBD1. The CDR3 DNA sequence: TGTGCCAGCAGTTGGGGGGACAGGGCGTTCTATGGCTACACCTTC. It codes for CASSWGDRAFYGYTF.